The source of this TCR beta chain is a study of early T cells in non-severe SARS-CoV-2 infection. This CDR3 has 15 amino acids. Germline assignment: CDR1 SEHNR and CDR2 FQNEAQ (reference sequence). The V end lost 5 bases, the J end lost 1 base, and 13 bases lay between the germline ends. This clonotype was recorded at least ten times. Via MiXCR, TCRdb re-called the 5' RACE reads, giving one row per CDR3 protein. The sample lists about 30,000 distinct CDR3 sequences; around 5.4% were seen once. The sample consisted of whole blood. This receptor was obtained from an adult who was a healthcare worker with PCR-confirmed SARS-CoV-2 infection or an uninfected control (not recorded which). The chain couples TRBV7-9 to TRBJ2-3; maybe TRBD2 (5 bases). As DNA, the CDR3 is TGTGCCAGCAGCCCTTCGGGTAGCGGCACAGATACGCAGTATTTT. Amino acid sequence: CASSPSGSGTDTQYF.